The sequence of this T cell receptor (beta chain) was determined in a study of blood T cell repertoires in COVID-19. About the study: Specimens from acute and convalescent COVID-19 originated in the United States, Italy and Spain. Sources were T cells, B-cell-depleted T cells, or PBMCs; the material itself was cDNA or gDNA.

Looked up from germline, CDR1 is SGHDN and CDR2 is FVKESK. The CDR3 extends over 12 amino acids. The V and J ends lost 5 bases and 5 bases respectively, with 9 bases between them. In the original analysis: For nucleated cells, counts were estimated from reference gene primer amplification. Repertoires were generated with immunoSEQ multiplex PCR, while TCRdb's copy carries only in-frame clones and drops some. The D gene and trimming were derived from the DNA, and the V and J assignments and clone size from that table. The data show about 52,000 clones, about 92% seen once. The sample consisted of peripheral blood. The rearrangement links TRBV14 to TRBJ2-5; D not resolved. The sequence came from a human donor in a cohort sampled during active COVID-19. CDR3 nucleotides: TGTGCCAGCAGCGCAACCCGGGAGACCCAGTACTTC. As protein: CASSATRETQYF. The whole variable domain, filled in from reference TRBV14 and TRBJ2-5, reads EAGVTQFPSHSVIEKGQTVTLRCDPISGHDNLYWYRRVMGKEIKFLLHFVKESKQDESGMPNNRFLAERTGGTYSTLKVQPAELEDSGVYFCASSATRETQYFGPGTRLLVL.